This T cell receptor (beta chain) originates from a study of blood T cell repertoires in COVID-19. Study-wide context: The United States, Italy and Spain were the sources of the acute and convalescent COVID-19 samples. The analysed material was cDNA or gDNA that came from T cells, B-cell-depleted T cells, or PBMCs.

In the authors' methods: Estimation of nucleated cell counts relied on the amplification of reference gene primers. Generated by immunoSEQ multiplex PCR, the TCRdb table keeps only in-frame clones and is missing some. The DNA was the basis for D and trimming; V, J and clone size are from that table. The sample gives about 130,000 clones, approximately 77% of which show up once; around 20% is in the top ten. CDR3 length: 15 residues. The V and J ends lost 0 bases and 6 bases respectively, with 12 bases between them. Per the germline V gene, CDR1 is LNHDA and CDR2 is SQIVND (reference sequence). This sequence was found in a man older than 75 with acute or convalescent COVID-19. The source material was peripheral blood. V gene TRBV19 combines with J gene TRBJ1-5; TRBD1 is a possible D gene (6 bases). The CDR3 spells CASSIDAGGSQPQHF. The CDR3 bases are TGTGCCAGTAGTATAGATGCGGGGGGCAGTCAGCCCCAGCATTTT.